This T cell receptor beta chain was observed in a study of radiation and T cells in renal cell carcinoma. Whole-study findings and limits: No pretreatment tumor biopsies were available for baseline clonotypes.

Assay: immunoSEQ multiplex PCR; the TCRdb copy retains only in-frame clones and omits some. Here the sample spans around 180,000 clones, about 88% being singletons. Time point described: blood 4 weeks post-SBRT, at nephrectomy. Treatment reported: 15 Gy SBRT to primary tumor, nephrectomy 4 weeks later. Nephrectomy followed 15 Gy stereotactic body radiation by 4 weeks. The tumor was a clear cell renal cell carcinoma. With respect to this clone: Its antigen is unidentified. Within the sample, other DNA sequences also encode this same CDR3.

The source was blood, collected from a patient whose treatment included radiotherapy and nephrectomy. The source is a woman in her forties or fifties with renal cell carcinoma.

The CDR3 DNA reads as TGTGCCAGTAGCCGGCCAGCTACTGAAGCTTTCTTT. Translated: CASSRPATEAFF. The J gene is TRBJ1-1, the V gene TRBV19; no clear D gene. The CDR3 is 12 amino acids. Germline CDR1 LNHDA, CDR2 SQIVND (reference sequence). V was pared by 6 bases and J by 5 bases, with 10 bases between.